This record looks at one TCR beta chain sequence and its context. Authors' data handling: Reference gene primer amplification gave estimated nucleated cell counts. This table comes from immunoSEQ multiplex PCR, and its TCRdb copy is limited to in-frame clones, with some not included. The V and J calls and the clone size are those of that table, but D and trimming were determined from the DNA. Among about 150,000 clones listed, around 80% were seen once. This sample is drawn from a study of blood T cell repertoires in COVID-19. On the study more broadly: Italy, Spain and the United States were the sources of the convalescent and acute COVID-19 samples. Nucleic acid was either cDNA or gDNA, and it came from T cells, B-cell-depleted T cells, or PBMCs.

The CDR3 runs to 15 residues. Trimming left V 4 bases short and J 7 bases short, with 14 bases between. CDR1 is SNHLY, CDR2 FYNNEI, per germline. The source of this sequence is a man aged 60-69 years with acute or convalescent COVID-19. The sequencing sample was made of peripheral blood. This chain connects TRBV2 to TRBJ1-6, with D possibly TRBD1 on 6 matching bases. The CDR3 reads CASSGTANPNSPLHF. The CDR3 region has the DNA TGTGCCAGCAGTGGGACAGCGAACCCCAATTCACCCCTCCACTTT.